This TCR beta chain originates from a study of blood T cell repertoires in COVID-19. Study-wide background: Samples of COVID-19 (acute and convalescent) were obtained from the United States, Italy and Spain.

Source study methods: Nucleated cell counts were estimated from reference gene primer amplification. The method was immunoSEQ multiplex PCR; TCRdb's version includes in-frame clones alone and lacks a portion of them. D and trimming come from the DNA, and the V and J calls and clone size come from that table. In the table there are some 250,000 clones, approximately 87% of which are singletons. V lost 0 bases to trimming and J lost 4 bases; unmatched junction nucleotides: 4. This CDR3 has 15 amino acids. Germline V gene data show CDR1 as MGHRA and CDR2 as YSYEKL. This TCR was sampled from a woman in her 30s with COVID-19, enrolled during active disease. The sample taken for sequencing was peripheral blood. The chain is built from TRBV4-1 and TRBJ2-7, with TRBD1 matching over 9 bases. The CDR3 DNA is TGCGCCAGCAGCCAAGATCTAGGACAGGGGTACGAGCAGTACTTC. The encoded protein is CASSQDLGQGYEQYF.